A single sample gave rise to the 27 T cell receptor beta chains below, sequenced in a study of T cell repertoires in cytomegalovirus infection. TCRdb reprocessed the reads with MiXCR, giving one entry per CDR3 protein. The sample has 300,000 to 400,000 distinct CDR3 sequences, 25% to 30% seen once. These TCRs' antigens remain unknown. Source: cultured PBMCs, taken from culture after CMV antigen stimulation. The receptors derive from a human donor in good health (CMV status not recorded). Some clones in this sample may be carry-over from other donors' samples.

V gene TRBV20-1 combines with J gene TRBJ1-1; the D is unclear. CDR3 length: 14 residues. V was shortened by 2 bases and J by 0 bases, with 10 bases between the two germline ends. The V gene's germline CDR1 is DFQATT and CDR2 SNEGSKA (reference sequence). CDR3 protein: CSARPPRLNTEAFF. DNA of the CDR3: TGCAGTGCTAGACCCCCCAGGTTGAACACTGAAGCTTTCTTT.

In its sample, this clonotype was seen a few times. The genes are TRBV7-6 and TRBJ2-5; D perhaps matches TRBD2 (5 bases). The CDR3 runs to 15 residues. The V and J ends lost 1 base and 4 bases respectively, with 13 bases between them. Per germline, CDR1 SGHVS and CDR2 FNYEAQ. CDR3: CASSLGRLSGETQYF. CDR3 nucleotides: TGTGCCAGCAGCTTAGGTAGACTATCGGGAGAGACCCAGTACTTC. The whole variable domain, remainder taken from reference TRBV7-6 and TRBJ2-5, is GAGVSQSPRYKVTKRGQDVALRCDPISGHVSLYWYRQALGQGPEFLTYFNYEAQQDKSGLPNDRFSAERPEGSISTLTIQRTEQRDSAMYRCASSLGRLSGETQYFGPGTRLLVL.

This clonotype was seen just once. The chain joins TRBV30 to TRBJ1-5, with 9 bases identical to TRBD1. V lost 4 bases, J lost 7 bases, and 5 bases stayed unmatched. The CDR3 has 13 residues. Germline V gene sequence: CDR1 GTSNPN, CDR2 SVGIG (reference sequence). CDR3 DNA: TGTGCCTGGACACTCGGGACAGGGCAGCCCCAGCATTTT. Amino acids: CAWTLGTGQPQHF.

This clonotype was picked up a small number of times. This sequence joins TRBV7-9 and TRBJ1-2; 8 bases are shared with TRBD1. The trim removed 4 bases at V and 2 bases at J, leaving 6 bases unmatched. The CDR3 has 15 residues. The germline V gene has CDR1 SEHNR and CDR2 FQNEAQ (reference sequence). CDR3 bases: TGTGCCAGCAGCTCGGGACAGGACTTGAACTATGGCTACACCTTC. Translation: CASSSGQDLNYGYTF.

This clonotype appeared a few times. The chain carries TRBV19 and TRBJ1-5; D is uncertain. The germline V gene encodes CDR1 LNHDA and CDR2 SQIVND (reference sequence). This CDR3 has 13 amino acids. Trimming took 0 bases from V and 6 from J, leaving 6 bases between them. CDR3 loop: CASSIDPFQPQHF. The CDR3 nucleotides are TGTGCCAGTAGTATAGATCCATTTCAGCCCCAGCATTTT.

The CDR3: CASSLGATKTQYF. As DNA, the CDR3 is TGTGCCAGCAGCTTGGGTGCGACAAAGACCCAGTACTTC. The chain employs TRBV5-4 and TRBJ2-5; no clear D gene. Germline-derived CDR1 and CDR2 are SGHNT and YYREEE (reference sequence). The CDR3 loop spans 13 amino acids. Trimming shortened V by 0 bases and J by 6 bases, and 9 bases separated the two germline ends.

The chain is built from TRBV19 and TRBJ2-1; the match to TRBD2 covers 10 bases. Germline V gives CDR1 LNHDA, CDR2 SQIVND (reference sequence). J was trimmed by 6 bases and V by 1 base; bases with no gene match: 9. CDR3 length: 17 amino acids. The CDR3 DNA reads as TGTGCCAGTAGTATAGTCCAACTAGCGGGATTGGCCAATGAGCAGTTCTTC. Its protein product is CASSIVQLAGLANEQFF.

This clonotype was observed a few times. V and J are TRBV10-3 and TRBJ1-4; TRBD1 agrees at 9 bases. V lost 6 bases and J lost 8; bases outside the gene matches: 10. CDR1 is ENHRY, CDR2 SYGVKD, per germline. The CDR3 runs 15 residues. CDR3 amino acids: CAIRDPGQGDEKLFF. The CDR3 DNA is TGTGCCATCAGGGATCCGGGACAGGGCGACGAAAAACTGTTTTTT.

In the case of this clonotype: A read error may produce the germline difference seen at one junction end. This chain uses TRBV4-1 with TRBJ1-2, with TRBD1 identical over 7 bases. The CDR3 spans 15 residues. Germline V lookup: CDR1 MGHRA, CDR2 YSYEKL. The CDR3 reads CASSPEGAGNYGYTF. In DNA form, the CDR3 reads TGTGCCAGCAGCCCCGAGGGGGCGGGGAACTATGGCTACACCTTC.

This clonotype has just a few counts. The genes are TRBV19 and TRBJ1-5; 7 nucleotides align to TRBD1. From germline, CDR1 is LNHDA and CDR2 SQIVND (reference sequence). Trimming at V came to 3 bases and at J to 2 bases, leaving 4 bases not matched to a gene. The CDR3 length is 15 residues. In nucleotides, the CDR3 is TGTGCCAGTAGTATGGGAGGGGGCGGCAATCAGCCCCAGCATTTT. Translating gives CASSMGGGGNQPQHF.

The chain recombines TRBV24-1 with TRBJ2-1; possibly TRBD2 for D (5 bases). The germline V gene has CDR1 KGHDR and CDR2 SFDVKD. Trimming stripped 4 bases from V and 3 bases from J, with 18 bases between. This CDR3 region has 17 residues. CDR3 sequence: CATSEAPRLASYNEQFF. CDR3 nucleotides: TGTGCCACCAGTGAGGCCCCCCGGCTAGCCAGCTACAATGAGCAGTTCTTC.

V usage is TRBV7-2 and J usage is TRBJ2-1; D perhaps matches TRBD1 (5 bases). V lost 3 bases, J lost 6 bases, and 9 bases lay in between. Germline CDR1 is SGHTA and CDR2 is FQGNSA. The CDR3 runs 13 residues. Here the CDR3 reads CASSFRRGNEQFF. CDR3 bases: TGTGCCAGCAGCTTTAGAAGGGGCAATGAGCAGTTCTTC.

This clonotype was seen only a few times. The rearrangement uses TRBV5-1 and TRBJ1-1; TRBD1 matches at 9 bases. Germline loops: CDR1 SGHRS, CDR2 YFSETQ. Trimming at V came to 4 bases and at J to 1 base, leaving 8 bases not matched to a gene. The CDR3 covers 16 residues. The CDR3 DNA is TGCGCCAGCAGCGTAAGATTGGGACAGGGGAACACTGAAGCTTTCTTT. Protein sequence: CASSVRLGQGNTEAFF.

This chain joins TRBV20-1 and TRBJ2-7, with D perhaps matching TRBD1 (6 bases). The germline CDR1 and CDR2 sequences are DFQATT and SNEGSKA (reference sequence). Trimming removed 3 bases from V and 0 bases from J, with 12 bases in between. The CDR3 extends over 14 amino acids. CDR3 coding DNA: TGCAGTGCTAGTAGGACAGCGGACTCCTACGAGCAGTACTTC. Its protein is CSASRTADSYEQYF.

A few counts support this clonotype. The chain is built from TRBV12-3 or TRBV12-4 and TRBJ1-4, with 12 bases aligning to TRBD1. V gave up 9 bases and J gave up 6 bases; unmatched junction bases: 8. CDR3 length: 15 amino acids. This chain's CDR3 is CASSPGQGAYEKLFF. The CDR3 nucleotides read TGTGCCAGTTCACCGGGACAGGGGGCTTATGAAAAACTGTTTTTT.

The rearrangement uses TRBV18 and TRBJ2-7, with D perhaps TRBD1 (7 bases). CDR3 length: 17 amino acids. Germline V gene sequence: CDR1 KGHSH, CDR2 LQKENI. The V and J ends lost 3 bases and 0 bases respectively, with 18 bases between them. In nucleotides, the CDR3 is TGTGCCAGCTCACCCTCAGGGGGGACCGCAAGCTCCTACGAGCAGTACTTC. Protein: CASSPSGGTASSYEQYF.

The V gene is TRBV28, the J gene TRBJ2-1; TRBD2 matches at 8 bases. The germline V gene encodes CDR1 MDHEN and CDR2 SYDVKM. The CDR3 length is 11 residues. J was trimmed by 16 bases and V by 6 bases; bases with no gene match: 8. CDR3 in amino acids: CASSNGTRGFF. The CDR3 coding sequence is TGTGCCAGCAGCAACGGGACTAGGGGATTCTTC.

This clonotype was seen at least ten times. This chain's CDR3 is CASSPLAGEFGNEQFF. The CDR3 DNA follows: TGTGCCAGTAGTCCGCTGGCGGGAGAATTTGGAAATGAGCAGTTCTTC. V gene TRBV19 combines with J gene TRBJ2-1, with 7 bases matching TRBD2. The length of the CDR3 is 16 residues. Germline CDR1 reads LNHDA; CDR2 reads SQIVND (reference sequence). Trimming removed 5 bases from V and 7 bases from J; junction bases left unmatched: 14. Variable domain in full (rest from reference TRBV19 and TRBJ2-1): DGGITQSPKYLFRKEGQNVTLSCEQNLNHDAMYWYRQDPGQGLRLIYYSQIVNDFQKGDIAEGYSVSREKKESFPLTVTSAQKNPTAFYLCASSPLAGEFGNEQFFGPGTRLTVL.

This clonotype was recorded many times. The chain employs TRBV5-8 and TRBJ2-1; 9 bases are shared with TRBD2. This CDR3 spans 16 amino acids. With 0 bases clipped from V and 10 bases from J, the junction kept 11 bases outside the gene matches. Germline CDR1 and CDR2: SGHTS and YDEGEE. The CDR3 is CASSLDASGNPQEQFF. In DNA, the CDR3 is TGTGCCAGCAGCTTGGATGCTAGCGGGAACCCCCAGGAGCAGTTCTTC.

The chain has TRBV5-1 and TRBJ2-1; TRBD2 agrees at 7 bases. J lost 13 bases, V lost 0 bases, and 4 bases had no gene match. Per germline, CDR1 SGHRS and CDR2 YFSETQ. The CDR3 has 12 amino acids. CDR3 sequence: CASSLVRGDQFF. The CDR3 DNA reads TGCGCCAGCAGCTTGGTACGGGGGGACCAGTTCTTC.

This chain uses TRBV7-9 with TRBJ1-1, with D hard to call. V was cut by 1 base and J by 3 bases, with 12 bases left in between. This CDR3 is 15 amino acids long. From germline, CDR1 is SEHNR and CDR2 FQNEAQ (reference sequence). The CDR3 reads CASSLDGVVYTEAFF. CDR3 nucleotides: TGTGCCAGCAGCTTAGATGGGGTGGTTTACACTGAAGCTTTCTTT.

This clonotype was seen only a few times. The chain uses TRBV20-1 and TRBJ2-5; no clear D. Per germline, CDR1 DFQATT and CDR2 SNEGSKA (reference sequence). Trimming removed 1 base from V and 1 base from J, with 10 bases in between. This CDR3 has 14 amino acids. CDR3 nucleotides: TGCAGTGCTAGAGTAACGGAATTCCAAGAGACCCAGTACTTC. Translated: CSARVTEFQETQYF.

V usage is TRBV19 and J usage is TRBJ1-1; the match to TRBD1 covers 7 bases. Germline CDR1 LNHDA, CDR2 SQIVND (reference sequence). V trimming: 7 bases; J trimming: 7 bases; junction bases outside the gene matches: 9. The CDR3 is 13 amino acids. The DNA of the CDR3 is TGTGCCAGTACCTCCGGGACAGTTCTTGAAGCTTTCTTT. Its protein product is CASTSGTVLEAFF.

The genes are TRBV5-4 and TRBJ2-1; 9 nucleotides match TRBD1. The junction had 10 bases not matched to a gene; V was cut back by 2 bases and J by 4 bases. From germline, CDR1 is SGHNT and CDR2 YYREEE (reference sequence). The CDR3 contains 17 residues. CDR3 nucleotide sequence: TGTGCCAGCAGCTTTCTGGGGACAGGGAAATTATACAATGAGCAGTTCTTC. Protein product: CASSFLGTGKLYNEQFF.

This clonotype has ten or more counts. V and J are TRBV10-3 and TRBJ2-7; 10 nucleotides line up with TRBD2. J gave up 1 base and V 5 bases, and 8 bases lay outside the gene matches. The V gene's germline CDR1 is ENHRY and CDR2 SYGVKD. The CDR3 is made up of 16 amino acids. The CDR3 bases are TGTGCCATCAGTACGGAGGGTAGCGGGAGGTCCTACGAGCAGTACTTC. It encodes CAISTEGSGRSYEQYF.

J is TRBJ1-1 and V is TRBV20-1; 8 nucleotides match TRBD1. The CDR3 totals 13 residues. CDR1 is DFQATT and CDR2 is SNEGSKA in the germline V gene (reference sequence). The trim removed 6 bases at V and 4 bases at J, leaving 7 bases unmatched. The CDR3 nucleotides are TGCAGTGCGACACAGGGGGAGACCACTGAAGCTTTCTTT. It specifies CSATQGETTEAFF.

This clonotype was seen a handful of times. The chain carries TRBV27 and TRBJ2-5; TRBD1 aligns across 10 bases. The V gene's germline CDR1 is MNHEY and CDR2 SMNVEV (reference sequence). This CDR3 comprises 14 residues. V was pared by 5 bases and J by 5 bases, with 5 bases of the junction left unmatched. The CDR3 reads CASSPGQGSETQYF. CDR3 nucleotides: TGTGCCAGCAGTCCGGGACAGGGGTCGGAGACCCAGTACTTC.